These T cell receptor beta chains were read from a single sample in a study of cytomegalovirus exposure and HLA in healthy donors. The method was immunoSEQ multiplex PCR; TCRdb's version includes in-frame clones alone and lacks a portion of them. The sample includes 150,000 or so clones. The sequencing sample was made of PBMCs. Receptors were obtained from a woman between 40 and 55 years old in good health and CMV-seropositive. Each CDR3 is given with its conserved first and last residue.

J gene: TRBJ2-6
V gene: TRBV19
CDR3 protein: CAAGTAPTGANVLTF

J gene: TRBJ2-1
V gene: TRBV5-1
CDR3 protein: CASSYRTSGRAMFRNEQFF

J gene: TRBJ2-5
V gene: TRBV6-1
CDR3 protein: CASSDTGGAETQYF

J gene: TRBJ2-1
V gene: TRBV4-3
CDR3 protein: CASSPQSGVDEQFF

J gene: TRBJ2-7
V gene: TRBV7-2
CDR3 protein: CASSLVSGGGIYEQYF

J gene: TRBJ1-1
V gene: TRBV28
CDR3 protein: CASSGPPGGRTEAFF

J gene: TRBJ2-7
V gene: TRBV4-1
CDR3 protein: CASSQGPGAAYEQYF

J gene: TRBJ2-2
V gene: TRBV7-8
CDR3 protein: CASSGQGSQNTGELFF

J gene: TRBJ1-5
V gene: TRBV10-3
CDR3 protein: CATGRERNQPQHF

J gene: TRBJ2-1
V gene: TRBV28
CDR3 protein: CASSASGSSYNEQFF

J gene: TRBJ2-7
V gene: TRBV28
CDR3 protein: CASSSGRLEPYEQYF